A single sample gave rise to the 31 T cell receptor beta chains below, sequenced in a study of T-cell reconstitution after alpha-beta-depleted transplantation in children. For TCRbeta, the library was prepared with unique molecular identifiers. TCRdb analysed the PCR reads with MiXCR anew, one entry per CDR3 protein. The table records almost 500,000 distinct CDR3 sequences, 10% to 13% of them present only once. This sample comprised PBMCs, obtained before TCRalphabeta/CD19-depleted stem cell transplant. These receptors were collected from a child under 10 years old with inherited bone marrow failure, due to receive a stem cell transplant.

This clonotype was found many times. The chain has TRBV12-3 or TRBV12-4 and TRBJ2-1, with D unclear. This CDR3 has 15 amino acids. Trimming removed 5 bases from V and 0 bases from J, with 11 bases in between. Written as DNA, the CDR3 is TGTGCCAGCAGTCCCCACAAGAGCTCCTACAATGAGCAGTTCTTC. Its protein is CASSPHKSSYNEQFF.

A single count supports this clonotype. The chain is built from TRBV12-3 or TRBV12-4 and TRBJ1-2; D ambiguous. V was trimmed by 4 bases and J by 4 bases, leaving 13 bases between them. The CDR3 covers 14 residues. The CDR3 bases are TGTGCCAGCAGTTGGGGAGTGCGAGGCTATGGCTACACCTTC. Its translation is CASSWGVRGYGYTF.

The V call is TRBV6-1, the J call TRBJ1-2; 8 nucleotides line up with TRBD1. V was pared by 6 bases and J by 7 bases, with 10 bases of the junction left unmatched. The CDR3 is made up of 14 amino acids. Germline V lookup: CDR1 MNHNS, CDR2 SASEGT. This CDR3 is CASSEGQARGGYTF. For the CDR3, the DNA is TGTGCCAGCAGCGAGGGACAGGCCCGCGGTGGCTACACCTTC.

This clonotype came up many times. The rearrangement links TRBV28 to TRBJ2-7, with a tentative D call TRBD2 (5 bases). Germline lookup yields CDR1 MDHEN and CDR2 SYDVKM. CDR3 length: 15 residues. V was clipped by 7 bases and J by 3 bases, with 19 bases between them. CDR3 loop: CASIGTRESGYEQYF. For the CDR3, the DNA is TGTGCCAGCATCGGAACGAGGGAGTCGGGCTACGAGCAGTACTTC.

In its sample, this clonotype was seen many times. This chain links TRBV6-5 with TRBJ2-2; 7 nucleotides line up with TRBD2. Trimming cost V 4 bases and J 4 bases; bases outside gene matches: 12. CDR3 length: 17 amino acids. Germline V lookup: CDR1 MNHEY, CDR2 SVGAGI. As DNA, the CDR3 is TGTGCCAGCAGTTTCTGGGGGGAGGGATCGGGCACCGGGGAGCTGTTTTTT. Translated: CASSFWGEGSGTGELFF.

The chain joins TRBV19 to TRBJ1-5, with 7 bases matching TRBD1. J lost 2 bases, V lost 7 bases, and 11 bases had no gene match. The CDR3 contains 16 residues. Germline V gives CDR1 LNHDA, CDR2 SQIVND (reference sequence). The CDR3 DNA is TGTGCCAGTACCCTAGACAGGGAAGGGGGCAATCAGCCCCAGCATTTT. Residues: CASTLDREGGNQPQHF.

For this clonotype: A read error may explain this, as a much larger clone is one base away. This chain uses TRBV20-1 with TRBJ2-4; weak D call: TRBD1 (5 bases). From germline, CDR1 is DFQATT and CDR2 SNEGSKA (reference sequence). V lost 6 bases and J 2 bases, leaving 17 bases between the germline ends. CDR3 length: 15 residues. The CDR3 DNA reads TGCAGTGCAACAGGTACGCCGGTGTCCAAAAACATTCAGTACTTC. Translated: CSATGTPVSKNIQYF.

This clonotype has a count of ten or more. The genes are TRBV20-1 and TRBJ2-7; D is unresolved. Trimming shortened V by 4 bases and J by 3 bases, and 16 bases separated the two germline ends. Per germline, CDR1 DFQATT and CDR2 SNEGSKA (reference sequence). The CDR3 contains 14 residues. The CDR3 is CSATFWGPVYEQYF. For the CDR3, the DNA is TGCAGTGCTACCTTTTGGGGTCCCGTCTACGAGCAGTACTTC.

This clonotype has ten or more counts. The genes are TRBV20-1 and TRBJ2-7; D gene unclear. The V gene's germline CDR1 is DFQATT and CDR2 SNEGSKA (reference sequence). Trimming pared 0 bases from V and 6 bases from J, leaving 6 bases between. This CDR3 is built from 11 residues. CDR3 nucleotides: TGCAGTGCTAGAGATTCATCCGAGCAGTACTTC. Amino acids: CSARDSSEQYF.

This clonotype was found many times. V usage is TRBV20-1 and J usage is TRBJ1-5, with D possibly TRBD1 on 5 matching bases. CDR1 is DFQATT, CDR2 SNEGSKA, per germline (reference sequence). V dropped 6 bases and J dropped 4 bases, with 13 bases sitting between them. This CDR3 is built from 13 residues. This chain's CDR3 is CSASRVRNQPQHF. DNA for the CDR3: TGCAGTGCCAGCAGGGTTCGGAATCAGCCCCAGCATTTT.

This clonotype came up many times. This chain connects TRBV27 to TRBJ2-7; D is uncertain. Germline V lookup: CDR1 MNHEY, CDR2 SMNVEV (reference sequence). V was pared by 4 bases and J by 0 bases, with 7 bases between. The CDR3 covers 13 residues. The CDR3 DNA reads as TGTGCCAGCAGTTCGAACCCCTCCTACGAGCAGTACTTC. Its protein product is CASSSNPSYEQYF.

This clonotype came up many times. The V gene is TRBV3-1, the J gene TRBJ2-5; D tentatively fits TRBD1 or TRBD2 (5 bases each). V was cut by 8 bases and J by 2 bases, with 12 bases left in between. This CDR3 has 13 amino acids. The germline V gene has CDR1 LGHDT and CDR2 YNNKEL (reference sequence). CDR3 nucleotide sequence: TGTGCCAGCGCCCCGGGACCACAAGAGACCCAGTACTTC. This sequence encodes CASAPGPQETQYF.

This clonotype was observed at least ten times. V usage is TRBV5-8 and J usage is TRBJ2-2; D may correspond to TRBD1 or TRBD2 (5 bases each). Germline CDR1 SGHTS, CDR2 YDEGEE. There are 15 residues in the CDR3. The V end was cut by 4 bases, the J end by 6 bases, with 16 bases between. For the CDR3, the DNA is TGTGCCAGCAGCCGGGACGGACCAGGACCCGGGGAGCTGTTTTTT. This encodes CASSRDGPGPGELFF.

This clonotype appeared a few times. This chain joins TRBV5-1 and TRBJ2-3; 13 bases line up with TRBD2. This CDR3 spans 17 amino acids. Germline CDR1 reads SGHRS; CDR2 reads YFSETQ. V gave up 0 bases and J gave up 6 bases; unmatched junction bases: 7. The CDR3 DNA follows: TGCGCCAGCAGCTTGGCCCCACTAGCGGGGGGGGCGGATACGCAGTATTTT. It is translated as CASSLAPLAGGADTQYF.

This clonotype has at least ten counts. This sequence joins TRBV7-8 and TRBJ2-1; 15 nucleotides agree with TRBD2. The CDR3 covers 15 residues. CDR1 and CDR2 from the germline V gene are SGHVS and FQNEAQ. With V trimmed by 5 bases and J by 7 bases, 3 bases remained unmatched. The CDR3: CASSGTSGRRNEQFF. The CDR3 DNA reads TGTGCCAGCAGCGGGACTAGCGGGAGGAGGAATGAGCAGTTCTTC.

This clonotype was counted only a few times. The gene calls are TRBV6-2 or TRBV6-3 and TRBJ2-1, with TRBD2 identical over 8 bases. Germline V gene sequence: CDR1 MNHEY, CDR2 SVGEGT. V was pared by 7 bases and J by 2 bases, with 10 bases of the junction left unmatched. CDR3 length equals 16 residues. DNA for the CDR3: TGTGCCAGCACCGACGGGGTAGCGGGACCCTACAATGAGCAGTTCTTC. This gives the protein CASTDGVAGPYNEQFF.

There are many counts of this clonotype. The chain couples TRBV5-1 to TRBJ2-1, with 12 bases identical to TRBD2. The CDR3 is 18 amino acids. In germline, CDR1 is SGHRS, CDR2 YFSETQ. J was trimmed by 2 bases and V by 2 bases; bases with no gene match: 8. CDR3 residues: CASSFSLAGGPPYNEQFF. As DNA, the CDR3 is TGCGCCAGCAGCTTCAGCCTAGCGGGAGGGCCCCCCTACAATGAGCAGTTCTTC.

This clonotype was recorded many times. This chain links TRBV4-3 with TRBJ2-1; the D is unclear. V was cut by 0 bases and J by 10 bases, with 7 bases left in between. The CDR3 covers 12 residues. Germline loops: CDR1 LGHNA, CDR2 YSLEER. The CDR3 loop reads CASSQDGVEQFF. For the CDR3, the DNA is TGCGCCAGCAGCCAAGATGGCGTCGAGCAGTTCTTC.

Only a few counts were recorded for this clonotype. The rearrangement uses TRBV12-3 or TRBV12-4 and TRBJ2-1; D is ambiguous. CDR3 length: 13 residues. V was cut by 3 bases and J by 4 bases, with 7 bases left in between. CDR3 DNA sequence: TGTGCCAGCAGTTTTGGCCCTTACAATGAGCAGTTCTTC. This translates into CASSFGPYNEQFF.

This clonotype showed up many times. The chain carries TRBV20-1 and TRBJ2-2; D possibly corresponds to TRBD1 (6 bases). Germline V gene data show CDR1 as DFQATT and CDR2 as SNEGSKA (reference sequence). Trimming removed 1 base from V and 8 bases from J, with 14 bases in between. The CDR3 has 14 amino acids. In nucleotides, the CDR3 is TGCAGTGCTAGAGTGGACAGCCTGGGGGGGGAGCTGTTTTTT. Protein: CSARVDSLGGELFF.

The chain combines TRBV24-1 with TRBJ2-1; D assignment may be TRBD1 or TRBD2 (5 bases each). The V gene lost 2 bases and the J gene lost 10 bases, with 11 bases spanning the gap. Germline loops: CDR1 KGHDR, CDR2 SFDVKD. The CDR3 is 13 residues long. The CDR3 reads CATSDYTGPEQFF. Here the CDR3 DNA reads TGTGCCACCAGTGATTATACGGGACCAGAGCAGTTCTTC.

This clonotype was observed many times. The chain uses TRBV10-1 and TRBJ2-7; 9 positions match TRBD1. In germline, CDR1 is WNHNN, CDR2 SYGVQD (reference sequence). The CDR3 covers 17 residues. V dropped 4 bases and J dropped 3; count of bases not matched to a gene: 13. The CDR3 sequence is CASSAYWGDRVFYEQYF. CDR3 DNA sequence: TGCGCCAGCAGTGCCTACTGGGGGGACAGGGTCTTCTACGAGCAGTACTTC.

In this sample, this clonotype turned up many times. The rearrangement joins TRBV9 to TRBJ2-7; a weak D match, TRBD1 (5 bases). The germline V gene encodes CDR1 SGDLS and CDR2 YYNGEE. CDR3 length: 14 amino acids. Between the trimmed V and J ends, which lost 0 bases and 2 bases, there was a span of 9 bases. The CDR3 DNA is TGTGCCAGCAGCGTAGAAGGACAAGCCTACGAGCAGTACTTC. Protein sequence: CASSVEGQAYEQYF.

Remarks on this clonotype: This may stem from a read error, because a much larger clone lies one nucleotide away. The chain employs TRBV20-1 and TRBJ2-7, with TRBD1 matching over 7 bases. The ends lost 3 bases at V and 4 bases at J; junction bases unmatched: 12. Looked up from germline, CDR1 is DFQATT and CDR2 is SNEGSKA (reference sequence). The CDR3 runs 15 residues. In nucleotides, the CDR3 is TGCAGTGCTAGCCAGGACGGGACAGTGATGTACGAGCAGTACTTC. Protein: CSASQDGTVMYEQYF.

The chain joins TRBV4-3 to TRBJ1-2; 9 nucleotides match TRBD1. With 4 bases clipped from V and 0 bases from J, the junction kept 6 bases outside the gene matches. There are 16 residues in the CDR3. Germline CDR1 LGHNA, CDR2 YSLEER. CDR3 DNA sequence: TGCGCCAGCAGCCGTCTGACAGGGGGAGCTAACTATGGCTACACCTTC. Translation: CASSRLTGGANYGYTF.

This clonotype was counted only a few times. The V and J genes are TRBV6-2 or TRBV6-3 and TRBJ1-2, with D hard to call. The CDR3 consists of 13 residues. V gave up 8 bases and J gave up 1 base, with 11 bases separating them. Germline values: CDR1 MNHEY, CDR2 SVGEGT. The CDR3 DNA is TGTGCCAGCCGGCAACCGATTAACTATGGCTACACCTTC. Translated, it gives CASRQPINYGYTF.

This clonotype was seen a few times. For the CDR3, the DNA is TGTGCCAGCAGTTACGGTCTAGTGGGAGCCCCGGGGGGGGAGACCCAGTACTTC. This encodes CASSYGLVGAPGGETQYF. V usage is TRBV6-5 and J usage is TRBJ2-5; 8 bases fit TRBD2. From germline, CDR1 is MNHEY and CDR2 SVGAGI. The CDR3 is 18 amino acids. V was pared by 2 bases and J by 5 bases, with 16 bases of the junction left unmatched.

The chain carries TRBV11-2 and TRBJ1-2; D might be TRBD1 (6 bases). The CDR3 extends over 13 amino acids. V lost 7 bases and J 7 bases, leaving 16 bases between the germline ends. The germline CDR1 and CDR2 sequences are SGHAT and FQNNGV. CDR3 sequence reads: CASNYRAGFGYTF. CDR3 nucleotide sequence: TGTGCCAGCAACTACAGGGCGGGCTTTGGCTACACCTTC.

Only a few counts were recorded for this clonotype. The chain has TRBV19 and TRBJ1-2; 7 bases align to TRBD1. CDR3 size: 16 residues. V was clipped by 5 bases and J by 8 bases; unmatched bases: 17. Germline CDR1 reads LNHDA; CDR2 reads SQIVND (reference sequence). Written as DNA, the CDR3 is TGTGCCAGTAGTGAGGTGGCCCGAGACAGGGTCGACGGCTACACCTTC. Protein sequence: CASSEVARDRVDGYTF. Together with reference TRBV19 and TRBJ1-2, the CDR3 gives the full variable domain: DGGITQSPKYLFRKEGQNVTLSCEQNLNHDAMYWYRQDPGQGLRLIYYSQIVNDFQKGDIAEGYSVSREKKESFPLTVTSAQKNPTAFYLCASSEVARDRVDGYTFGSGTRLTVV.

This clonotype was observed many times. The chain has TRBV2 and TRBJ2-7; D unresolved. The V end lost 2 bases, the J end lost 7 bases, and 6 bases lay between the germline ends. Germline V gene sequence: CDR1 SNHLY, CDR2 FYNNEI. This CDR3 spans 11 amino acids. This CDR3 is CASSELEEQYF. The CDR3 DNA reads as TGTGCCAGCAGTGAACTGGAGGAGCAGTACTTC.

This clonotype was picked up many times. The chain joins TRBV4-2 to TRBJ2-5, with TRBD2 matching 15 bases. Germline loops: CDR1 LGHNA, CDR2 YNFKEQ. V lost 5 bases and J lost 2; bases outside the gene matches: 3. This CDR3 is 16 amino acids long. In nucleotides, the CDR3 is TGTGCCAGCAGCTCTGGACTAGCGGGAGGGCAAGAGACCCAGTACTTC. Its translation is CASSSGLAGGQETQYF.